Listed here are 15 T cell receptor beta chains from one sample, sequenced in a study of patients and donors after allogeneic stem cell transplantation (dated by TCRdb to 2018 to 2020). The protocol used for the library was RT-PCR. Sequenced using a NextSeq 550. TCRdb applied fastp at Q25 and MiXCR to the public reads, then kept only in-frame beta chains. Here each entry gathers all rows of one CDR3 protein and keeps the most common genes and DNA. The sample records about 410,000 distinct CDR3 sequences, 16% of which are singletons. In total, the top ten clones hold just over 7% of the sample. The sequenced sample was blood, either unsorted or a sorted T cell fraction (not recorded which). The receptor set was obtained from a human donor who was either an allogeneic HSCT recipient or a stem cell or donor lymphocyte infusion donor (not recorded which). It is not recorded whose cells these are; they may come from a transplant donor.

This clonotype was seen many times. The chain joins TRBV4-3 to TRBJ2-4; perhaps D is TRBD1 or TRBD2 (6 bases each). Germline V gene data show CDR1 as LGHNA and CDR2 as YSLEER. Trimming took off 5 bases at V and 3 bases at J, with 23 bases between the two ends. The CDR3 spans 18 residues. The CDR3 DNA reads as TGCGCCAGCAGCTCCAAAGGCGCATGGGGGGCTGACAAAAACATTCAGTACTTC. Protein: CASSSKGAWGADKNIQYF.

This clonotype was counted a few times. CDR3 residues: CASSKATNSYEQYF. Here the CDR3 DNA reads TGTGCCAGCAGCAAAGCTACGAACTCCTACGAGCAGTACTTC. The gene calls are TRBV21-1 and TRBJ2-7. TRBV21-1 is deemed a pseudogene. The CDR3 length is 14 residues.

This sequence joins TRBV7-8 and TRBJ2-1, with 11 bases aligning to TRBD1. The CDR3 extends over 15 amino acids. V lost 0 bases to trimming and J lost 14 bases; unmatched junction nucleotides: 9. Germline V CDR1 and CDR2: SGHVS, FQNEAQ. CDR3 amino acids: CASSLASGQGVQKFF. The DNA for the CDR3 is TGTGCCAGCAGCTTAGCCTCGGGACAGGGGGTGCAAAAGTTCTTC.

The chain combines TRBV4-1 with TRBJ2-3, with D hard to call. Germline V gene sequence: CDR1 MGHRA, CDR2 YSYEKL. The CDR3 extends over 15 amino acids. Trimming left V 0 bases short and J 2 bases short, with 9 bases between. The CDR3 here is CASSQDWRITDTQYF. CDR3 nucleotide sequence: TGCGCCAGCAGCCAAGATTGGCGGATCACAGATACGCAGTATTTT.

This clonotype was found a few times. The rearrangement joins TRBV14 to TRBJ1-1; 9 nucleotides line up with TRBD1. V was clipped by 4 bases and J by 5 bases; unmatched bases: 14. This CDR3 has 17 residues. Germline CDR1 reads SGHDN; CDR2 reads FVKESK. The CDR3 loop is CASSPYKGTGTATEAFF. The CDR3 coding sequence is TGTGCCAGCAGCCCCTATAAGGGGACAGGGACGGCAACTGAAGCTTTCTTT.

CDR3 DNA sequence: TGTGCCAGCAGTTACTCCCACTTAGACGGTACCTCTGGAAACACCATATATTTT. The encoded protein is CASSYSHLDGTSGNTIYF. This chain connects TRBV6-5 to TRBJ1-3; no firm D call. The CDR3 extends over 18 amino acids. V dropped 0 bases and J dropped 0 bases, with 15 bases sitting between them. Germline CDR1 and CDR2: MNHEY and SVGAGI.

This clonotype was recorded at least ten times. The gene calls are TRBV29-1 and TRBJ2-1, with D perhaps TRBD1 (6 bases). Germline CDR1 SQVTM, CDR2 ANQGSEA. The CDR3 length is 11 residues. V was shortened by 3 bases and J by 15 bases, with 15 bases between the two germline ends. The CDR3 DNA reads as TGCAGCGTTGACAAGGGCAGGGGTTGGTTCTTC. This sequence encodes CSVDKGRGWFF.

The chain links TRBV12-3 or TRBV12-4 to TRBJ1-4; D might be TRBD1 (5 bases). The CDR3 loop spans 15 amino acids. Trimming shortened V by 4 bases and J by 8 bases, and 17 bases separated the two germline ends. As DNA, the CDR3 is TGTGCCAGCAGTTCAACAGGAACTAAAAGGGAAAAACTGTTTTTT. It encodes CASSSTGTKREKLFF.

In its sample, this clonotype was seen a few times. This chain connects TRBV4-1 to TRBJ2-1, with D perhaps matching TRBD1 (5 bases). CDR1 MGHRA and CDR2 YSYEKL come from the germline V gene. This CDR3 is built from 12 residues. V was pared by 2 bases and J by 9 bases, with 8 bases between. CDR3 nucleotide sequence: TGCGCCAGCAGCCAACCTCAGGGTGAGCAGTTCTTC. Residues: CASSQPQGEQFF.

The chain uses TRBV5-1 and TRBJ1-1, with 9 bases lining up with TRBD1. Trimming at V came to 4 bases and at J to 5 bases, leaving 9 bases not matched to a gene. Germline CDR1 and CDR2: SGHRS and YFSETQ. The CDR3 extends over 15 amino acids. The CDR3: CASSHTGGAGTEAFF. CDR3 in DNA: TGCGCCAGCAGCCATACAGGGGGCGCGGGTACTGAAGCTTTCTTT.

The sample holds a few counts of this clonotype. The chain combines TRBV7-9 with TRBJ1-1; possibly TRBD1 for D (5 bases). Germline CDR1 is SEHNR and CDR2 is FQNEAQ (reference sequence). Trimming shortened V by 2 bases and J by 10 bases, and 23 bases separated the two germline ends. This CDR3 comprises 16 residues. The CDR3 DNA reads TGTGCCAGCAGCTTAAGTCTCAGTGGGGCTACCGAGGGAGCTTTCTTT. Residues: CASSLSLSGATEGAFF.

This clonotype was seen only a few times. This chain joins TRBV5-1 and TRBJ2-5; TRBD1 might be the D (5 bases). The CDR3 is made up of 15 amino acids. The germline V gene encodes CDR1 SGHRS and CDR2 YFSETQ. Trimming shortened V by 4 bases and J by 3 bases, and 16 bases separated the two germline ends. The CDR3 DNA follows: TGCGCCAGCAGCCCCCGGGTAATAGGGGAAGAGACCCAGTACTTC. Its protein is CASSPRVIGEETQYF.

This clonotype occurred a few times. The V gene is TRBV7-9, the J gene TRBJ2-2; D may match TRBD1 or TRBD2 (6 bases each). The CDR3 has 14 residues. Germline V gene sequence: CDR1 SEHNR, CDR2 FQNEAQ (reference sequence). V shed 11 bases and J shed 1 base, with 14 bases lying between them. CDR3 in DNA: TGTGCCTCGATAGGGGGGCGGAACACCGGGGAGCTGTTTTTT. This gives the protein CASIGGRNTGELFF.

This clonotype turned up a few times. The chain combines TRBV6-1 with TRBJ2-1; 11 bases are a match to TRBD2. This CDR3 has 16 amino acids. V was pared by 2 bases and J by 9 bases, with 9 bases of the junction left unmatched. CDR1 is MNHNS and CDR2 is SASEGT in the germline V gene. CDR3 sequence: CASSEHSGRAGGEQFF. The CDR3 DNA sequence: TGTGCCAGCAGTGAACATAGCGGGAGGGCCGGGGGTGAGCAGTTCTTC.

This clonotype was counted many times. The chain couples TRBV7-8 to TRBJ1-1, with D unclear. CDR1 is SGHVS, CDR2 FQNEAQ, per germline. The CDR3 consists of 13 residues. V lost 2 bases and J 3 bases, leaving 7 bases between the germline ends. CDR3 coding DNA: TGTGCCAGCAGCTTACGGGCGTACACTGAAGCTTTCTTT. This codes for CASSLRAYTEAFF.